This TCR beta chain was sequenced during a study of T cell changes during pregnancy in multiple sclerosis. The CDR3 extends over 16 amino acids. Germline V CDR1 and CDR2: LGHNA, YNFKEQ. The ends lost 4 bases at V and 4 bases at J; junction bases unmatched: 10. Profiled with immunoSEQ multiplex PCR; TCRdb holds only in-frame clones, not every one. The sample includes tens of thousands of clones, roughly 92% of them seen just once. This chain joins TRBV4-2 and TRBJ1-2; 9 bases agree with TRBD1. This TCR derives from a female donor in good health, enrolled as a control in a pregnancy study. Sequenced here: peripheral blood, sampled after pregnancy. The CDR3 reads CASSPLTGGAGYGYTF. In DNA form, the CDR3 reads TGTGCCAGCAGCCCCCTCACAGGGGGCGCCGGCTATGGCTACACCTTC.